The 25 T cell receptor beta chains below were found in one sample sequenced in a study of cytomegalovirus exposure and HLA in healthy donors (dated by TCRdb to about 2017). The library was built by means of the immunoSEQ multiplex PCR assay. For the multiplex PCR, a mixture combining 60 forward primers for TCR Vbeta segments and 13 reverse primers for TCR Jbeta segments was used. TCRdb provides this immuneACCESS table in a form limited to in-frame rearrangements. Some clones are lacking; in checked studies, under half of them reflect an unresolved V gene, and why the rest are absent is not known. A total of roughly 89,000 clones appear in this sample, about 75% of them only once. 10% of the sample is in the top ten clones. Sequenced sample: PBMCs. These receptors all stem from a man aged 25 to 40 in good health and CMV-seropositive.

The sample holds a few counts of this clone. The chain has TRBV5-6 and TRBJ1-5, with D possibly being TRBD1 (5 bases). The CDR3 length is 13 residues. V was clipped by 4 bases and J by 6 bases, with 11 bases between them. Germline V gene lookup returns CDR1 SGHDT and CDR2 YYEEEE. The CDR3 coding sequence is TGTGCCAGCAGCATGCAGGGTTTTCAGCCCCAGCATTTT. As protein: CASSMQGFQPQHF.

The chain links TRBV28 to TRBJ2-1; a weak D match, TRBD1 (6 bases). The CDR3 sequence is 15 residues long. Germline lookup yields CDR1 MDHEN and CDR2 SYDVKM. V gave up 4 bases and J gave up 2 bases, with 12 bases separating them. CDR3 bases: TGTGCCAGCAGTTATGACAGGCCCCCCTACAATGAGCAGTTCTTC. Translating it yields CASSYDRPPYNEQFF.

To note about this clone: The junction does not match germline at one end; this may be a read error. The rearrangement joins TRBV7-9 to TRBJ1-5; D unresolved. Germline V gene data show CDR1 as SEHNR and CDR2 as FQNEAQ (reference sequence). CDR3 length: 12 residues. The CDR3 here is CSSSFTNQPQHF. In DNA, the CDR3 is TGTTCCAGCAGCTTCACAAATCAGCCCCAGCATTTT.

On this clone itself: One junction end disagrees with the germline gene, perhaps due to a read error. This chain joins TRBV7-9 and TRBJ1-5, with TRBD1 identical over 7 bases. This CDR3 region has 18 residues. The germline CDR1 and CDR2 sequences are SEHNR and FQNEAQ (reference sequence). The DNA of the CDR3 is TGTTCCAGCAGCTCACAAGGGGTGGCAGGGGGAAACAATCAGCCCCAGCATTTT. Translated: CSSSSQGVAGGNNQPQHF.

V and J are TRBV11-2 and TRBJ2-5; 10 bases agree with TRBD2. J was trimmed by 4 bases and V by 1 base; bases with no gene match: 3. The CDR3 loop spans 15 amino acids. Germline-derived CDR1 and CDR2 are SGHAT and FQNNGV. CDR3 protein: CASSLGPSGGETQYF. The CDR3 coding sequence is TGTGCCAGCAGCTTAGGGCCTAGCGGGGGAGAGACCCAGTACTTC.

V is TRBV7-3 and J is TRBJ2-1; 10 bases agree with TRBD1. CDR1 is SGHTA, CDR2 FQGTGA, per germline. The CDR3 totals 16 residues. J gave up 4 bases and V 5 bases, and 8 bases lay outside the gene matches. The CDR3 loop reads CASSPPTGGQYNEQFF. In DNA form, the CDR3 reads TGTGCCAGCAGCCCACCGACAGGGGGCCAATACAATGAGCAGTTCTTC.

This chain links TRBV28 with TRBJ1-6, with D uncertain. The V and J ends lost 5 bases and 12 bases respectively, with 8 bases between them. This CDR3 region has 11 residues. Looked up from germline, CDR1 is MDHEN and CDR2 is SYDVKM. In DNA, the CDR3 is TGTGCCAGCAGTAATAGTCTACCCCTCCACTTT. Translated, it gives CASSNSLPLHF.

V usage is TRBV2 and J usage is TRBJ2-6; D is uncertain. This CDR3 comprises 13 residues. V was pared by 7 bases and J by 0 bases, with 4 bases between. Germline loops: CDR1 SNHLY, CDR2 FYNNEI. The CDR3 nucleotides read TGTGCCAGCACCGGCTCTGGGGCCAACGTCCTGACTTTC. Translating it yields CASTGSGANVLTF.

This chain joins TRBV2 and TRBJ2-3, with a possible D match to TRBD2 (6 bases). This CDR3 contains 17 residues. CDR1 and CDR2 (germline): SNHLY, FYNNEI. V was cut by 4 bases and J by 6 bases, with 23 bases left in between. As DNA, the CDR3 is TGTGCCAGCAGTGCACCCATGGCGGCTAGCGCTGGGGATACGCAGTATTTT. Translation gives CASSAPMAASAGDTQYF.

V usage is TRBV5-8 and J usage is TRBJ2-3, with D possibly TRBD1 on 6 matching bases. CDR3 length: 13 amino acids. Germline V CDR1 and CDR2: SGHTS, YDEGEE. V was shortened by 4 bases and J by 2 bases, with 8 bases between the two germline ends. CDR3 residues: CASSKGHTDTQYF. The CDR3 region has the DNA TGTGCCAGCAGCAAGGGACACACAGATACGCAGTATTTT.

This rearrangement joins TRBV27 to TRBJ2-2; a possible D gene is TRBD1 (6 bases). The CDR3 is 14 residues long. The V and J ends lost 4 bases and 5 bases respectively, with 11 bases between them. CDR1 is MNHEY and CDR2 is SMNVEV in the germline V gene (reference sequence). CDR3 in amino acids: CASSWAGVTGELFF. CDR3 sequence (DNA): TGTGCCAGCAGTTGGGCAGGGGTAACCGGGGAGCTGTTTTTT.

This chain uses TRBV5-1 with TRBJ2-1; D may be TRBD1 (5 bases). The V gene lost 0 bases and the J gene lost 2 bases, with 6 bases spanning the gap. Per the germline V gene, CDR1 is SGHRS and CDR2 is YFSETQ. The CDR3 loop spans 14 amino acids. The CDR3 sequence: CASSLGQTYNEQFF. The CDR3 coding sequence is TGCGCCAGCAGCTTGGGACAGACCTACAATGAGCAGTTCTTC.

This chain connects TRBV18 to TRBJ2-2; D is uncertain. The CDR3 spans 15 residues. V was cut by 6 bases and J by 1 base, with 12 bases left in between. Germline V lookup: CDR1 KGHSH, CDR2 LQKENI. The CDR3 bases are TGTGCCAGCTCCCCCTATGTAGAGAACACCGGGGAGCTGTTTTTT. This encodes CASSPYVENTGELFF. Looking up the rest from reference TRBV18 and TRBJ2-2 gives the full variable domain: NAGVMQNPRHLVRRRGQEARLRCSPMKGHSHVYWYRQLPEEGLKFMVYLQKENIIDESGMPKERFSAEFPKEGPSILRIQQVVRGDSAAYFCASSPYVENTGELFFGEGSRLTVL.

This rearrangement joins TRBV27 to TRBJ2-3, with a weak D call TRBD1 (5 bases). The CDR3 is 15 amino acids. CDR1 MNHEY and CDR2 SMNVEV come from the germline V gene (reference sequence). V was shortened by 6 bases and J by 1 base, with 14 bases between the two germline ends. The CDR3 DNA sequence: TGTGCCAGCAGCCAAGGGGTTTCCGGCACAGATACGCAGTATTTT. The encoded protein is CASSQGVSGTDTQYF.

V and J are TRBV7-2 and TRBJ2-7; D not certain. The CDR3 has 11 amino acids. With 1 base removed from V and 5 bases from J, the gap between germline ends came to 3 bases. The germline CDR1 and CDR2 sequences are SGHTA and FQGNSA. The DNA of the CDR3 is TGTGCCAGCAGCTTAGTAAACGAGCAGTACTTC. The encoded protein is CASSLVNEQYF.

This chain uses TRBV5-1 with TRBJ2-7; tentatively, D is TRBD2 (6 bases). The V end lost 0 bases, the J end lost 6 bases, and 13 bases lay between the germline ends. The CDR3 contains 14 residues. In germline, CDR1 is SGHRS, CDR2 YFSETQ. This chain's CDR3 is CASSLVEVGGEQYF. DNA of the CDR3: TGCGCCAGCAGCTTGGTGGAGGTGGGGGGCGAGCAGTACTTC.

The chain employs TRBV4-2 and TRBJ2-3; 14 nucleotides agree with TRBD2. The V gene end was trimmed by 6 bases and the J gene end by 0 bases; junction bases not matched to a gene: 11. The germline gives CDR1 LGHNA, CDR2 YNFKEQ. This CDR3 is 19 amino acids long. The CDR3 sequence is CASSRTSGGPVSSTDTQYF. DNA for the CDR3: TGTGCCAGCAGTCGGACTAGCGGGGGGCCGGTTTCTAGCACAGATACGCAGTATTTT.

A single count supports this clone. The chain combines TRBV2 with TRBJ2-7; D is unclear. Germline CDR1 and CDR2: SNHLY and FYNNEI. The CDR3 contains 14 residues. The ends were cut back, 7 bases at V and 5 bases at J, with 18 bases in the middle. The CDR3 bases are TGTGCCAGCACCCAGGTCAGGATAGGAAACGAGCAGTACTTC. This gives the protein CASTQVRIGNEQYF.

The V and J genes are TRBV28 and TRBJ1-5; 8 bases are a match to TRBD1. The CDR3 runs to 17 residues. With 8 bases clipped from V and 0 bases from J, the junction kept 12 bases outside the gene matches. CDR1 MDHEN and CDR2 SYDVKM come from the germline V gene. The CDR3 coding sequence is TGTGCCAGCCGGACAGGACAGGGCCGAAATAGCAATCAGCCCCAGCATTTT. Its protein product is CASRTGQGRNSNQPQHF.

This clone has a handful of counts. The rearrangement joins TRBV10-3 to TRBJ2-3; 9 bases align to TRBD1. Germline CDR1 reads ENHRY; CDR2 reads SYGVKD. With V trimmed by 6 bases and J by 4 bases, 5 bases remained unmatched. The CDR3 spans 14 residues. The CDR3 DNA is TGTGCCATCAGGCCGGGACAGGGATCAGATACGCAGTATTTT. This codes for CAIRPGQGSDTQYF.

The rearrangement links TRBV9 to TRBJ1-3; 7 nucleotides align to TRBD1. The CDR3 runs 15 residues. Trimming took 3 bases from V and 2 from J; bases not matched to a gene: 5. Germline V lookup: CDR1 SGDLS, CDR2 YYNGEE. The CDR3 DNA is TGTGCCAGCAGCGGACTAGACAGGGCTGGAAACACCATATATTTT. Protein: CASSGLDRAGNTIYF.

The rearrangement joins TRBV7-2 to TRBJ1-2; D unresolved. Germline values: CDR1 SGHTA, CDR2 FQGNSA. The CDR3 sequence is 15 residues long. Trimming pared 1 base from V and 0 bases from J, leaving 9 bases between. CDR3 amino acids: CASSLDQAANYGYTF. As DNA, the CDR3 is TGTGCCAGCAGCTTAGATCAGGCAGCTAACTATGGCTACACCTTC.

The chain joins TRBV30 to TRBJ2-3; TRBD1 might be the D (6 bases). The CDR3 sequence is 15 residues long. Trimming removed 2 bases from V and 0 bases from J, with 12 bases in between. Germline V gene lookup returns CDR1 GTSNPN and CDR2 SVGIG (reference sequence). The CDR3 DNA sequence: TGTGCCTGGAGTCCCGGACAGAGAAGCACAGATACGCAGTATTTT. Residues: CAWSPGQRSTDTQYF.

The V and J genes are TRBV4-3 and TRBJ1-2; D may be TRBD1 (6 bases). Germline V gene lookup returns CDR1 LGHNA and CDR2 YSLEER. The CDR3 is made up of 14 amino acids. Trimming stripped 0 bases from V and 7 bases from J, with 12 bases between. Here the CDR3 DNA reads TGCGCCAGCAGCCAAGATACAGGGTATTCTGGCTACACCTTC. Encoded protein: CASSQDTGYSGYTF.

The J gene is TRBJ1-5, the V gene TRBV19; the match to TRBD1 covers 9 bases. V lost 5 bases to trimming and J lost 1 base; unmatched junction nucleotides: 12. In germline, CDR1 is LNHDA, CDR2 SQIVND (reference sequence). The CDR3 loop spans 18 amino acids. The CDR3 DNA follows: TGTGCCAGTAGTGGGGACAGGGCCTCCTTATCGAGCAATCAGCCCCAGCATTTT. Protein product: CASSGDRASLSSNQPQHF. Combining the CDR3 with reference TRBV19 and TRBJ1-5 gives the whole variable domain DGGITQSPKYLFRKEGQNVTLSCEQNLNHDAMYWYRQDPGQGLRLIYYSQIVNDFQKGDIAEGYSVSREKKESFPLTVTSAQKNPTAFYLCASSGDRASLSSNQPQHFGDGTRLSIL.